This T cell receptor (beta chain) appears in the sequencing data of a study of T cell responses to AZD1222 COVID-19 vaccine. Points from the study as a whole: Only a handful of AZD1222 recipients, six or seven in all, had baseline seropositivity. CD4 TCRs covered the whole spike, strongest at regions 160-218 and 743-854. Two AZD1222 doses significantly raised spike-specific TCR breadth and depth over controls. The sample set comprised mostly white British donors with more females, and clonal diversity was possibly underestimated.

The length of the CDR3 is 15 residues. J was trimmed by 10 bases and V by 4 bases; bases with no gene match: 7. The V gene's germline CDR1 is SGHRS and CDR2 YFSETQ. About this clone itself: Its matching antigen is unknown.

Assay used: immunoSEQ multiplex PCR; TCRdb lists only in-frame clones, some missing. The table has approximately 110,000 clones, roughly 80% seen once. The sequence came from an adult in good health. The specimen was peripheral blood, collected on day 0 of AZD1222 vaccination. The genes are TRBV5-1 and TRBJ2-1, with 14 positions matching TRBD2. CDR3 region: CASSPGLAGGGEQFF. CDR3 DNA: TGCGCCAGCAGCCCCGGACTAGCGGGGGGAGGGGAGCAGTTCTTC.